Listed here are 10 T cell receptor beta chains from one sample, sequenced in a study of blood T cell repertoires in COVID-19. Only in-frame clones appear in the TCRdb table, and some are missing; sequencing was by immunoSEQ multiplex PCR. The sample holds more than 85,000 clones, around nine tenths seen once. Sequenced material: peripheral blood. The receptors come from a woman aged 70-85 years with acute or convalescent COVID-19.

This CDR3 is CASSLGTASGANVLTF. The CDR3 coding sequence is TGCGCCAGCAGCTTGGGGACTGCATCTGGGGCCAACGTCCTGACTTTC. The chain couples TRBV5-1 to TRBJ2-6; the D gene is possibly TRBD2 (5 bases). The V end lost 0 bases, the J end lost 1 base, and 8 bases lay between the germline ends. There are 16 residues in the CDR3. CDR1 is SGHRS and CDR2 is YFSETQ in the germline V gene. The variable domain in full, with the rest retrieved from reference TRBV5-1 and TRBJ2-6, is KAGVTQTPRYLIKTRGQQVTLSCSPISGHRSVSWYQQTPGQGLQFLFEYFSETQRNKGNFPGRFSGRQFSNSRSEMNVSTLELGDSALYLCASSLGTASGANVLTFGAGSRLTVL.

This clone was seen more than once but under ten times. The chain has TRBV28 and TRBJ1-2, with a possible D match to TRBD1 (5 bases). CDR1 and CDR2 from the germline V gene are MDHEN and SYDVKM. The V end was cut by 4 bases, the J end by 6 bases, with 12 bases between. The CDR3 covers 13 residues. CDR3 nucleotides: TGTGCCAGCAGTTACGGGGGAAAGGATGGCTACACCTTC. It codes for CASSYGGKDGYTF.

The genes are TRBV6-5 and TRBJ1-1; TRBD1 might be the D (6 bases). Trimming pared 10 bases from V and 0 bases from J, leaving 18 bases between. Germline V gene data show CDR1 as MNHEY and CDR2 as SVGAGI. CDR3 length: 15 amino acids. The CDR3 reads CAISRRDTVNTEAFF. CDR3 DNA sequence: TGTGCCATCTCACGCCGGGACACAGTGAACACTGAAGCTTTCTTT.

The chain couples TRBV19 to TRBJ1-5; D uncertain. V was cut by 3 bases and J by 2 bases, with 8 bases left in between. CDR3 length: 14 amino acids. Germline CDR1 is LNHDA and CDR2 is SQIVND (reference sequence). CDR3 sequence: CASSMKSGNQPQHF. For the CDR3, the DNA is TGTGCCAGTAGTATGAAATCGGGCAATCAGCCCCAGCATTTT.

Written as DNA, the CDR3 is TGTGCCAGCAGCCAAGATGAGTCGGAGAACAATGAGCAGTTCTTC. Translating gives CASSQDESENNEQFF. J is TRBJ2-1 and V is TRBV4-2; D is unresolved. CDR1 and CDR2 (germline): LGHNA, YNFKEQ. CDR3 length: 15 amino acids. Trimming left V 0 bases short and J 5 bases short, with 11 bases between.

This clone was detected only once. This rearrangement joins TRBV12-3 or TRBV12-4 to TRBJ1-3; D perhaps matches TRBD1 (6 bases). V was cut by 4 bases and J by 5 bases, with 9 bases left in between. CDR3 length: 13 amino acids. CDR3 in amino acids: CASSSGVRNTIYF. CDR3 nucleotide sequence: TGTGCCAGCAGTTCAGGGGTGAGAAACACCATATATTTT.

The rearrangement joins TRBV28 to TRBJ2-1, with no clear D. This CDR3 has 17 residues. Germline loops: CDR1 MDHEN, CDR2 SYDVKM. Trimming removed 0 bases at V and 5 bases at J, with 17 bases between. CDR3 residues: CASSLWVVSTSHNEQFF. CDR3 bases: TGTGCCAGCAGTTTATGGGTGGTTTCAACATCCCACAATGAGCAGTTCTTC.

This rearrangement joins TRBV6-6 to TRBJ2-1; 9 bases agree with TRBD1. The germline gives CDR1 MNHNY, CDR2 SVGAGI (reference sequence). The V segment lost 4 bases and the J segment 6 bases; nucleotides outside the gene matches: 7. This CDR3 region has 15 residues. This chain's CDR3 is CASSSSGTGLNEQFF. In DNA form, the CDR3 reads TGTGCCAGCAGTTCCTCCGGGACAGGGCTCAATGAGCAGTTCTTC.

The chain has TRBV28 and TRBJ2-1; D might be TRBD2 (7 bases). CDR1 and CDR2 from the germline V gene are MDHEN and SYDVKM. With 2 bases removed from V and 6 bases from J, the gap between germline ends came to 20 bases. The CDR3 has 17 amino acids. CDR3 amino acids: CASSLTNGAGEGNEQFF. CDR3 DNA: TGTGCCAGCAGTTTAACTAATGGGGCAGGGGAGGGCAATGAGCAGTTCTTC.

The chain couples TRBV5-1 to TRBJ2-1; TRBD1 aligns across 7 bases. Per germline, CDR1 SGHRS and CDR2 YFSETQ. The length of the CDR3 is 14 residues. V gave up 3 bases and J gave up 6 bases; unmatched junction bases: 6. The CDR3 bases are TGCGCCAGCAGCTCCTTGACAGGGTCCAATGAGCAGTTCTTC. Its protein is CASSSLTGSNEQFF.